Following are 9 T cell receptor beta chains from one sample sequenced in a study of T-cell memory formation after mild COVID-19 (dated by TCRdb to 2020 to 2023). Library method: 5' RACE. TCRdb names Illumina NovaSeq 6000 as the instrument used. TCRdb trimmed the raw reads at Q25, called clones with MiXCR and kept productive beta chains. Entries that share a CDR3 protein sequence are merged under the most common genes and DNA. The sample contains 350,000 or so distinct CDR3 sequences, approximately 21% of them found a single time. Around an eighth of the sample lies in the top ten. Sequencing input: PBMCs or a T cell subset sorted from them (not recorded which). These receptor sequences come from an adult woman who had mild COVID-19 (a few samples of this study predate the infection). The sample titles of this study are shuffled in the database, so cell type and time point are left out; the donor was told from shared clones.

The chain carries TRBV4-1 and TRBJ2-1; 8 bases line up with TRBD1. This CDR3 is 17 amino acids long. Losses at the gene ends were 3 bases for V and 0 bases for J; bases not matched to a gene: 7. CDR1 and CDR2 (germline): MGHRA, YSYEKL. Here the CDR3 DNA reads TGCGCCAGCAGCCAGTTATGGACAGGGAGCTCCTACAATGAGCAGTTCTTC. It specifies CASSQLWTGSSYNEQFF.

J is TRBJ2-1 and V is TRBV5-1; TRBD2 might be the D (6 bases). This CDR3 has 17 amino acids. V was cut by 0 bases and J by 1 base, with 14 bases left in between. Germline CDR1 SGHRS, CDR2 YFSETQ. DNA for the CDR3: TGCGCCAGCAGCTTGGGTATAGCGGAGTATTCCTACAATGAGCAGTTCTTC. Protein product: CASSLGIAEYSYNEQFF.

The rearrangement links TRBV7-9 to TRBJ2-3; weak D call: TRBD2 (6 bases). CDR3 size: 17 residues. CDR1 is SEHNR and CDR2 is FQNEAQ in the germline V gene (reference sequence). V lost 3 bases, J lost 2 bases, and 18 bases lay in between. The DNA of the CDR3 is TGTGCCAGCAGCTTTTACGGGCGGGGAAGCGTCACAGATACGCAGTATTTT. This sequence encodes CASSFYGRGSVTDTQYF.

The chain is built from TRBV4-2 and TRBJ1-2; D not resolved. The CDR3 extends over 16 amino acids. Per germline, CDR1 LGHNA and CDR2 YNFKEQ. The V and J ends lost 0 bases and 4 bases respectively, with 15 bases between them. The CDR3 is CASSQDSATRRYGYTF. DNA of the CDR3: TGTGCCAGCAGCCAAGATTCGGCAACGCGACGCTATGGCTACACCTTC.

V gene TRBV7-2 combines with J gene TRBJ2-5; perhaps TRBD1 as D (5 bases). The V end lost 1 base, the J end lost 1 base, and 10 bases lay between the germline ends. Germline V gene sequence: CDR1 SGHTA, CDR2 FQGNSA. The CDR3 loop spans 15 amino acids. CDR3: CASSLVGASQETQYF. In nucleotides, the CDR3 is TGTGCCAGCAGCTTAGTAGGGGCGAGCCAAGAGACCCAGTACTTC. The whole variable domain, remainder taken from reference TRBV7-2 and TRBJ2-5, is GAGVSQSPSNKVTEKGKDVELRCDPISGHTALYWYRQSLGQGLEFLIYFQGNSAPDKSGLPSDRFSAERTGGSVSTLTIQRTQQEDSAVYLCASSLVGASQETQYFGPGTRLLVL.

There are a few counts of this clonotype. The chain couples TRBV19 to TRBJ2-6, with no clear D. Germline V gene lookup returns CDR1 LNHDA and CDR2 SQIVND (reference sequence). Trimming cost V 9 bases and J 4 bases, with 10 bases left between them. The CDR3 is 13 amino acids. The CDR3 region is CASGPQGANVLTF. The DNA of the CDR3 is TGTGCCAGCGGGCCGCAGGGGGCCAACGTCCTGACTTTC. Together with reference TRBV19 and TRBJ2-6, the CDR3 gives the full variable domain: DGGITQSPKYLFRKEGQNVTLSCEQNLNHDAMYWYRQDPGQGLRLIYYSQIVNDFQKGDIAEGYSVSREKKESFPLTVTSAQKNPTAFYLCASGPQGANVLTFGAGSRLTVL.

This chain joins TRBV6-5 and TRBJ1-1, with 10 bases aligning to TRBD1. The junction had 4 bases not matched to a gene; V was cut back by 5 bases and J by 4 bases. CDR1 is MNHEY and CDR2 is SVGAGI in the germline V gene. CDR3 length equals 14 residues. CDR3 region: CASSRDRGLTEAFF. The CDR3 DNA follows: TGTGCCAGCAGTCGGGACAGGGGTCTCACTGAAGCTTTCTTT.

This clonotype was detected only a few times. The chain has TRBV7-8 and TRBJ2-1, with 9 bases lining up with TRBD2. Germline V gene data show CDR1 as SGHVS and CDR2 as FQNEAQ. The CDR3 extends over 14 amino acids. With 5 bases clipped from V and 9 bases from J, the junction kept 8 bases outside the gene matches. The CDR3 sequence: CASSSRLAEGEQFF. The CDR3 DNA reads TGTGCCAGCAGCAGCAGACTAGCGGAGGGTGAGCAGTTCTTC.

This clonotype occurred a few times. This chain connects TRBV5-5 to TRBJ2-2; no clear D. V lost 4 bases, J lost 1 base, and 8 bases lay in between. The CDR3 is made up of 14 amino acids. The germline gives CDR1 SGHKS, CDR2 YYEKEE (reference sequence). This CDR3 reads CASSLNLNTGELFF. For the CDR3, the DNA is TGTGCCAGCAGCCTAAATTTGAACACCGGGGAGCTGTTTTTT.